This T cell receptor (beta chain) came from a study of blood T cell repertoires in COVID-19. Germline V gene data show CDR1 as SGHRS and CDR2 as YFSETQ. The ends lost 4 bases at V and 5 bases at J; junction bases unmatched: 13. The CDR3 is made up of 17 amino acids. TCRdb's table, derived via immunoSEQ multiplex PCR, lists solely in-frame clones and lacks some. The table has over 350,000 clones, over 75% seen once; the top ten hold over 0.9%. Participant ages covered roughly 18 to 89 years across 24 US areas. The receptor's source is a young woman with acute COVID-19. This chain connects TRBV5-1 to TRBJ2-3; the match to TRBD1 covers 10 bases. The sequencing input was PBMCs or T cells enriched from blood (not recorded which). CDR3 bases: TGCGCCAGCAGCCCGGGCCTCGCCGACAGGGGGCGAGATACGCAGTATTTT. This gives the protein CASSPGLADRGRDTQYF. The full variable domain, rest sourced from reference TRBV5-1 and TRBJ2-3, is KAGVTQTPRYLIKTRGQQVTLSCSPISGHRSVSWYQQTPGQGLQFLFEYFSETQRNKGNFPGRFSGRQFSNSRSEMNVSTLELGDSALYLCASSPGLADRGRDTQYFGPGTRLTVL.